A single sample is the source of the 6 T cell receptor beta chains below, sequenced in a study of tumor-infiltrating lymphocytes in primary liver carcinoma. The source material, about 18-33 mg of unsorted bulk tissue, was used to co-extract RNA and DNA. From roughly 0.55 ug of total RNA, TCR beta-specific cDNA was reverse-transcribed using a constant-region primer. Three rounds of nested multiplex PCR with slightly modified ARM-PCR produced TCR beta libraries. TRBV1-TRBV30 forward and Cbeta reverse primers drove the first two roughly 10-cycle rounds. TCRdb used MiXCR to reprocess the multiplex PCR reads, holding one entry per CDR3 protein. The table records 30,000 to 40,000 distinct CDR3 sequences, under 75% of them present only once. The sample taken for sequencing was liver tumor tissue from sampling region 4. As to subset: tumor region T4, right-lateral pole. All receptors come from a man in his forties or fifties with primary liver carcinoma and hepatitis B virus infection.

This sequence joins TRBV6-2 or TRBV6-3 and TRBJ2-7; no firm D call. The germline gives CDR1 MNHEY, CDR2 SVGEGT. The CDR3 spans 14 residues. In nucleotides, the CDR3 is TGTAGCAGCAACGACGTCAAGGGAAGGTACGAGCAGTACTTC. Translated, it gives CSSNDVKGRYEQYF.

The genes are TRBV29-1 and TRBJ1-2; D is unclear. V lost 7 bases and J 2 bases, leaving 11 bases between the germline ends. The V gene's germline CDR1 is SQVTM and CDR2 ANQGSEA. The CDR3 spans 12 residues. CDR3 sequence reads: CSEGGLNYGYTF. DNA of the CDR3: TGCAGCGAAGGAGGATTAAACTATGGCTACACCTTC.

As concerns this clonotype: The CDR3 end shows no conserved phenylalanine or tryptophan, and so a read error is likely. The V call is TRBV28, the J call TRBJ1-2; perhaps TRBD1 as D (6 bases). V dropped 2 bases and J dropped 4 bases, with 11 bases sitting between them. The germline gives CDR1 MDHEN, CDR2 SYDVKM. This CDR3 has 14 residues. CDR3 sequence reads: CASSLAGQLYGYTL. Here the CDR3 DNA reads TGTGCCAGCAGTTTAGCGGGACAACTCTATGGCTACACCTTA.

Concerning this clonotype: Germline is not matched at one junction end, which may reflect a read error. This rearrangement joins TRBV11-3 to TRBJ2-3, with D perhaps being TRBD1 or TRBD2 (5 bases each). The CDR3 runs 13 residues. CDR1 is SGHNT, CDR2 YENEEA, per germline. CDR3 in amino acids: CASSLRGTDMQFF. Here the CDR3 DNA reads TGTGCCAGCAGCTTGAGGGGCACAGATATGCAGTTTTTT.

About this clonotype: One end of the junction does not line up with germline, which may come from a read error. In nucleotides, the CDR3 is TGTGCCGGCAGGGATATAGGGGATCGGGACGAGCAGTACTTC. Residues: CAGRDIGDRDEQYF. This chain uses TRBV6-2 or TRBV6-3 with TRBJ2-7, with a tentative D call TRBD1 (5 bases). This CDR3 region has 14 residues. Per the germline V gene, CDR1 is MNHEY and CDR2 is SVGEGT.

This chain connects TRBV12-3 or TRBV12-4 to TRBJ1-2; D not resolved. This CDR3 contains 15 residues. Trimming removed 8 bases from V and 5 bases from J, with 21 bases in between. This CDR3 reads CASCPGRLVGYGYTF. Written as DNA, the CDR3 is TGTGCCAGCTGTCCGGGGAGGTTGGTCGGTTATGGCTACACCTTC.